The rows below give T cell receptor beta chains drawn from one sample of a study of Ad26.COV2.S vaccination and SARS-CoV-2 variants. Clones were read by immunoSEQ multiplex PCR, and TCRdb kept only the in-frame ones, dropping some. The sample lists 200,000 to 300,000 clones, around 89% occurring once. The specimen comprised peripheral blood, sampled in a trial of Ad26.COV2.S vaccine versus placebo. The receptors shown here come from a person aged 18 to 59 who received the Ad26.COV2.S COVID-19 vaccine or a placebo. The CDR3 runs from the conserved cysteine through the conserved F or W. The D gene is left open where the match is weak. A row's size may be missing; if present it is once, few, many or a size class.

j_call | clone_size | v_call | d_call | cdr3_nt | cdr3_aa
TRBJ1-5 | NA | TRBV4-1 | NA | TGCGCCAGCAGCCAGACGCTTCTGAGCAATCAGCCCCAGCATTTT | CASSQTLLSNQPQHF
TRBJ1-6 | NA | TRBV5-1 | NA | TGCGCCAGCAGCGAGGTCGTCGCGGGGTCACCCCTCCACTTT | CASSEVVAGSPLHF
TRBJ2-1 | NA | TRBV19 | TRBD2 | TGTGCCAGTAGTCTCGGCGGGAGCTCCTACAATGAGCAGTTCTTC | CASSLGGSSYNEQFF
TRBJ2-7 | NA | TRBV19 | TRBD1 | TGTGCCAGTACCCCGACAGGGGAGTGGCACGAGCAGTACTTC | CASTPTGEWHEQYF
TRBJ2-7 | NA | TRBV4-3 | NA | TGCGCCAGCAGCCAAGACCCGGAGTCTTTTATTCACGAGCAGTACTTC | CASSQDPESFIHEQYF
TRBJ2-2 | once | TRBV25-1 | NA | TGTGCCAGCGCCCTCGGGAGCACCGGGGAGCTGTTTTTT | CASALGSTGELFF
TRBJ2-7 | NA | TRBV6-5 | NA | TGTGCCAGCAGCCCCAGGGGAAGGTCCTACGAGCAGTACTTC | CASSPRGRSYEQYF
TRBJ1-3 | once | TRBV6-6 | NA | TGTGCCAGCAGTCCCGCTGACAGCAGCTCTGGAAACACCATATATTTT | CASSPADSSSGNTIYF
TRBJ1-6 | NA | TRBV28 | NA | TGTGCCAGCAGTTTATCTCCCAAAAATTCACCCCTCCACTTT | CASSLSPKNSPLHF
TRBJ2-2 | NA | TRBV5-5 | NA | TGTGCCAGCAGCTTGGGGAGGGGAGACACCGGGGAGCTGTTTTTT | CASSLGRGDTGELFF
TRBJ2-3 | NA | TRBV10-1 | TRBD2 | TGCGCCAGCAGTGCGGTAGCGGGGGGCACAGATACGCAGTATTTT | CASSAVAGGTDTQYF
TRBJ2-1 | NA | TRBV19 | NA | TGTGCCAGTAGTATTACTAGCCTGTCGGGTCTGAATGAGCAGTTCTTC | CASSITSLSGLNEQFF
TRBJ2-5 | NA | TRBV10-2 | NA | TGCGCCTCCAGCCCACAAGAGACCCAGTACTTC | CASSPQETQYF
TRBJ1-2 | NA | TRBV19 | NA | TGTGCCAGTAGTATATCCGCAGGACCCACTAGGAGTGGTGGCTACACCTTC | CASSISAGPTRSGGYTF
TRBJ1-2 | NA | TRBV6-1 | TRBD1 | TGTGCCAGCAGCCCCGGGACAGCAAGCTATGGCTACACCTTC | CASSPGTASYGYTF
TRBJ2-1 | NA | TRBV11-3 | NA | TGTGCCAGCAGCTTAGGGGCAAGCTCCTACAATGAGCAGTTCTTC | CASSLGASSYNEQFF
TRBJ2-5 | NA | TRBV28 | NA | TGTGCCAGCAAGGTGCAGGGAGGAAGAGAGACCCAGTACTTC | CASKVQGGRETQYF
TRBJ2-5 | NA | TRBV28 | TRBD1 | TGTGCCAGCAGAGACAGGGGGCCCGTGACTACTGAGACCCAGTACTTC | CASRDRGPVTTETQYF
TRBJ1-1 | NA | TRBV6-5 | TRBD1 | TGTGCCAGCAGTTACTGGGGACAGGAGAACACTGAAGCTTTCTTT | CASSYWGQENTEAFF
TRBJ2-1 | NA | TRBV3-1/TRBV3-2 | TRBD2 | TGTGCCAGCAGCCAACGATGGAGGGCCCCTCCGGGACTAGATACCTCCAATGAGCAGTTCTTC | CASSQRWRAPPGLDTSNEQFF
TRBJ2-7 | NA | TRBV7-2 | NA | TGTGCCAGCAGCTTCGTAGTGGCCCAAACGCACTACGAGCAGTACTTC | CASSFVVAQTHYEQYF
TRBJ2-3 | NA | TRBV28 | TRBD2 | TGTGCCAGCAGTCTAGGACTAGCTGGAGATACGCAGTATTTT | CASSLGLAGDTQYF
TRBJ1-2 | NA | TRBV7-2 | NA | TGTGCCAGCAGCTTAGAGGGCTCCCCTCCTGGCTACACCTTC | CASSLEGSPPGYTF
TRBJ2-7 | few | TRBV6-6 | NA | TGTGCCAGCAGTGACACTAAGTACGAGCAGTACTTC | CASSDTKYEQYF
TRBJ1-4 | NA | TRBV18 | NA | TGTGCCAGCTCACAATCACCGGCAGGGACAAATGAAAAACTGTTTTTT | CASSQSPAGTNEKLFF
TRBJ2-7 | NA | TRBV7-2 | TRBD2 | TGTGCCAGCAGCTTACATGAGGGGAGGGGCCAATTCCCCTACGAGCAGTACTTC | CASSLHEGRGQFPYEQYF
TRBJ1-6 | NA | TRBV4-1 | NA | TGCGCCAGCAGCCTCGGGCCTGACTATAATTCACCCCTCCACTTT | CASSLGPDYNSPLHF
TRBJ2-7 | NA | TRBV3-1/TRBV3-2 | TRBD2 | TGTGCCAGCAGCCAAGCCCTAGCGGGGGCCCTCTCCTACGAGCAGTACTTC | CASSQALAGALSYEQYF